Following are 28 T cell receptor beta chains from one sample sequenced in a study of a mutant IDH1 vaccine in newly diagnosed glioma. Antigens of these TCRs are unknown. Only in-frame clones appear in the TCRdb table, and some are missing; sequencing was by immunoSEQ multiplex PCR. The sample shows approximately 84,000 clones, approximately 75% of them seen only once. Time point noted: week 47, end of study. Topical imiquimod accompanied each vaccine dose, which consisted of 300 ug of mutant IDH1 20-mer peptide. This specimen consisted of PBMCs, obtained from a glioma patient whose treatment included an IDH1 peptide vaccine. Receptor source: a man in his forties with glioma.

This clone turned up a few times. The chain links TRBV27 to TRBJ1-1, with no clear D. CDR1 is MNHEY, CDR2 SMNVEV, per germline (reference sequence). Trimming left V 5 bases short and J 1 base short, with 14 bases between. CDR3 length: 15 residues. This CDR3 is CASSEEGWRNTEAFF. In nucleotides, the CDR3 is TGTGCCAGCAGTGAAGAGGGATGGAGGAACACTGAAGCTTTCTTT.

The gene calls are TRBV30 and TRBJ1-6; tentative D call: TRBD1 (6 bases). CDR3 length equals 14 residues. The germline V gene has CDR1 GTSNPN and CDR2 SVGIG (reference sequence). Trimming took off 2 bases at V and 7 bases at J, with 12 bases between the two ends. The CDR3 DNA follows: TGTGCCTGGAGTAGACCGGGGGCCAATTCACCCCTCCACTTT. Translating gives CAWSRPGANSPLHF. Full variable domain (outside the CDR3, taken from reference TRBV30 and TRBJ1-6): SQTIHQWPATLVQPVGSPLSLECTVEGTSNPNLYWYRQAAGRGLQLLFYSVGIGQISSEVPQNLSASRPQDRQFILSSKKLLLSDSGFYLCAWSRPGANSPLHFGNGTRLTVT.

The chain has TRBV4-3 and TRBJ2-7; TRBD2 matches 10 bases. The germline V gene has CDR1 LGHNA and CDR2 YSLEER. CDR3 length: 16 amino acids. V shed 0 bases, J shed 3 bases, and the junction held 5 bases outside the gene matches. The CDR3 region has the DNA TGCGCCAGCAGCCAAGAAGGGGGACTAGCGAACTACGAGCAGTACTTC. Protein sequence: CASSQEGGLANYEQYF.

The chain carries TRBV2 and TRBJ2-3; 10 bases agree with TRBD2. Germline values: CDR1 SNHLY, CDR2 FYNNEI. This CDR3 has 15 amino acids. Trimming removed 6 bases from V and 6 bases from J; junction bases left unmatched: 9. The CDR3 spells CASRERSSGSDTQYF. CDR3 in DNA: TGTGCCAGCAGGGAAAGGTCTAGCGGGAGTGATACGCAGTATTTT.

J is TRBJ2-5 and V is TRBV18, with D possibly being TRBD1 (6 bases). The J call is in doubt because the DNA end fits TRBJ2-7 better. CDR1 KGHSH and CDR2 LQKENI come from the germline V gene. The CDR3 covers 16 residues. The CDR3 sequence: CASSPVARGSHYEQYF. The CDR3, as DNA: TGTGCCAGCTCACCGGTGGCCAGGGGATCCCACTACGAGCAGTACTTC.

The chain combines TRBV19 with TRBJ2-2; D is uncertain. Trimming removed 0 bases at V and 5 bases at J, with 7 bases between. This CDR3 spans 14 amino acids. Germline CDR1 LNHDA, CDR2 SQIVND (reference sequence). CDR3 DNA: TGTGCCAGTAGTATAGATCAAGGAACCGGGGAGCTGTTTTTT. Translation: CASSIDQGTGELFF.

This chain links TRBV13 with TRBJ2-3, with 8 bases fitting TRBD2. V shed 5 bases, J shed 4 bases, and the junction held 8 bases outside the gene matches. CDR3 length equals 15 residues. Germline V lookup: CDR1 PRHDT, CDR2 FYEKMQ (reference sequence). CDR3 nucleotide sequence: TGTGCCAGCAGCGGAAGAGCGGGAGCCCCAGATACGCAGTATTTT. It codes for CASSGRAGAPDTQYF.

The chain links TRBV5-6 to TRBJ1-5; no firm D call. This CDR3 contains 11 residues. Germline assignment: CDR1 SGHDT and CDR2 YYEEEE. Trimming removed 1 base at V and 4 bases at J, with 0 bases between. CDR3 bases: TGTGCCAGCAGCTTGAATCAGCCCCAGCATTTT. It yields the protein CASSLNQPQHF.

The chain uses TRBV11-2 and TRBJ2-7, with TRBD1 as a possible D gene (6 bases). The CDR3 runs 18 residues. Trimming took 1 base from V and 1 from J, leaving 20 bases between them. Per the germline V gene, CDR1 is SGHAT and CDR2 is FQNNGV. This chain's CDR3 is CASSLGAYRVQSSYEQYF. CDR3 nucleotides: TGTGCCAGCAGCTTAGGCGCTTACAGGGTACAAAGTTCCTACGAGCAGTACTTC.

The chain couples TRBV6-6 to TRBJ1-2; tentative D call: TRBD1 (5 bases). V shed 6 bases and J shed 4 bases, with 12 bases lying between them. The CDR3 contains 13 residues. CDR1 MNHNY and CDR2 SVGAGI come from the germline V gene (reference sequence). The DNA for the CDR3 is TGTGCCAGCAGACTAGGGGCCGCCTATGGCTACACCTTC. Translating gives CASRLGAAYGYTF.

The chain has TRBV4-1 and TRBJ2-5; the match to TRBD2 covers 13 bases. This CDR3 comprises 17 residues. Germline assignment: CDR1 MGHRA and CDR2 YSYEKL. Trimming removed 1 base from V and 0 bases from J; junction bases left unmatched: 2. In DNA, the CDR3 is TGCGCCAGCAGCCAAGGGGGACTAGCGGGGAACCAAGAGACCCAGTACTTC. This codes for CASSQGGLAGNQETQYF.

The sample holds one count of this clone. The chain has TRBV6-6 and TRBJ2-7; D might be TRBD1 (5 bases). Germline CDR1 is MNHNY and CDR2 is SVGAGI (reference sequence). Between the trimmed V and J ends, which lost 2 bases and 0 bases, there was a span of 11 bases. The CDR3 covers 15 residues. The CDR3 sequence is CASSYGQGGSYEQYF. CDR3 DNA: TGTGCCAGCAGTTACGGCCAGGGTGGCTCCTACGAGCAGTACTTC.

The chain couples TRBV4-2 to TRBJ2-1; D uncertain. This CDR3 region has 15 residues. Germline V gene sequence: CDR1 LGHNA, CDR2 YNFKEQ. With 0 bases removed from V and 8 bases from J, the gap between germline ends came to 14 bases. For the CDR3, the DNA is TGTGCCAGCAGCCAAGAAGGGCTGTCACGCGATGAGCAGTTCTTC. It encodes CASSQEGLSRDEQFF.

Turning to this clone: Compared with germline, one end of the junction differs, possibly owing to a read error. The chain carries TRBV7-7 and TRBJ2-5; 11 bases align to TRBD2. CDR1 and CDR2 (germline): SSHAT, FNYEAQ (reference sequence). CDR3 length equals 15 residues. The CDR3 reads CASSLALAGDETQYF. The CDR3 bases are TGTGCTAGCAGCTTAGCACTAGCGGGAGATGAGACCCAGTACTTC.

The genes are TRBV5-1 and TRBJ2-1, with D unresolved. CDR3 length: 13 amino acids. Trimming left V 1 base short and J 7 bases short, with 9 bases between. Looked up from germline, CDR1 is SGHRS and CDR2 is YFSETQ. The DNA for the CDR3 is TGCGCCAGCAGCTTGTATCCAGAAAATGAGCAGTTCTTC. Protein sequence: CASSLYPENEQFF.

This clone qualifies as medium-sized. The chain's CDR3 is CASSLRRGATEAFF. In DNA, the CDR3 is TGCGCCAGCAGCTTGAGGCGGGGGGCCACTGAAGCTTTCTTT. The chain couples TRBV5-1 to TRBJ1-1; a weak D match, TRBD1 (6 bases). Trimming took 1 base from V and 4 from J, leaving 11 bases between them. CDR1 SGHRS and CDR2 YFSETQ come from the germline V gene. The CDR3 has 14 residues.

The chain is built from TRBV29-1 and TRBJ1-2; D not resolved. With 7 bases removed from V and 4 bases from J, the gap between germline ends came to 19 bases. The germline V gene encodes CDR1 SQVTM and CDR2 ANQGSEA. CDR3 length: 14 amino acids. This chain's CDR3 is CSANIQGPTYGYTF. DNA of the CDR3: TGCAGCGCAAATATACAAGGCCCCACCTATGGCTACACCTTC.

The V call is TRBV7-2, the J call TRBJ1-5, with D uncertain. The germline V gene encodes CDR1 SGHTA and CDR2 FQGNSA. The ends were cut back, 8 bases at V and 4 bases at J, with 12 bases in the middle. This CDR3 is built from 13 residues. The CDR3 DNA sequence: TGTGCCAGCCAAGTAGGTTTAAATCAGCCCCAGCATTTT. Protein product: CASQVGLNQPQHF.

This chain links TRBV10-3 with TRBJ2-7, with 8 bases lining up with TRBD1. CDR1 is ENHRY, CDR2 SYGVKD, per germline. This CDR3 contains 15 residues. V shed 3 bases and J 4 bases; nucleotides not matched to a gene: 8. CDR3 residues: CAISEGQGAPYEQYF. In DNA form, the CDR3 reads TGTGCCATCAGTGAAGGGCAGGGGGCGCCGTACGAGCAGTACTTC.

The genes are TRBV9 and TRBJ1-2; D not certain. V lost 0 bases and J 3 bases, leaving 12 bases between the germline ends. CDR3 length equals 15 residues. Germline loops: CDR1 SGDLS, CDR2 YYNGEE. The CDR3 nucleotides are TGTGCCAGCAGCGTAGGGGGTGGGTCGGACTATGGCTACACCTTC. It encodes CASSVGGGSDYGYTF.

The chain links TRBV11-1 to TRBJ2-4, with 7 bases aligning to TRBD2. Trimming cost V 5 bases and J 1 base; bases outside gene matches: 2. Germline values: CDR1 SGHAT, CDR2 FQDESV (reference sequence). This CDR3 spans 14 amino acids. The chain's CDR3 is CASSHGGAKNIQYF. The CDR3 nucleotides read TGTGCCAGCAGCCACGGGGGGGCCAAAAACATTCAGTACTTC.

The chain couples TRBV6-1 to TRBJ1-1, with 8 bases identical to TRBD1. Germline V gene sequence: CDR1 MNHNS, CDR2 SASEGT. V lost 1 base and J lost 1; bases outside the gene matches: 8. The CDR3 consists of 17 residues. CDR3 sequence: CASSEGQGAFPNTEAFF. CDR3 bases: TGTGCCAGCAGTGAAGGGCAGGGGGCGTTTCCGAACACTGAAGCTTTCTTT.

A few counts support this clone. For the CDR3, the DNA is TGTGCCAGCAGCTTAACCGGAAACACCATATATTTT. It is translated as CASSLTGNTIYF. The V call is TRBV7-9, the J call TRBJ1-3; D gene uncertain. V was pared by 2 bases and J by 4 bases, with 3 bases between. Germline V gene sequence: CDR1 SEHNR, CDR2 FQNEAQ (reference sequence). The CDR3 is made up of 12 amino acids.

Details on this clone: This sequence may be a read error, since a much larger clone differs from it by one base. The chain couples TRBV11-2 to TRBJ1-1; tentatively, D is TRBD1 (6 bases). Trimming removed 5 bases from V and 0 bases from J, with 10 bases in between. Germline V lookup: CDR1 SGHAT, CDR2 FQNNGV. The CDR3 length is 14 residues. CDR3 nucleotide sequence: TGTGCCAGCAGCCCCCGGGACATGAACACTGAAGCTTTCTTT. Translation: CASSPRDMNTEAFF.

The rearrangement uses TRBV15 and TRBJ1-4; D unresolved. The CDR3 has 14 amino acids. The V gene's germline CDR1 is LNHNV and CDR2 YYDKDF (reference sequence). V lost 0 bases to trimming and J lost 5 bases, with 7 bases between them. CDR3 in DNA: TGTGCCACCAGCAGAGATGTGGGGAATGAAAAACTGTTTTTT. As protein: CATSRDVGNEKLFF.

This chain uses TRBV30 with TRBJ1-2; D ambiguous. CDR3 length equals 11 residues. CDR1 GTSNPN and CDR2 SVGIG come from the germline V gene (reference sequence). Deletions cut 4 bases from V and 8 bases from J, with 11 bases between. The CDR3 loop is CAWNLNGGYTF. CDR3 bases: TGTGCCTGGAACCTTAACGGAGGCTACACCTTC.

The DNA for the CDR3 is TGTGCCAGCAGCTTACTGGGGGAAGACCAAGAGACCCAGTACTTC. Its protein is CASSLLGEDQETQYF. The chain couples TRBV7-9 to TRBJ2-5; D is tentatively TRBD1 or TRBD2 (5 bases each). CDR3 length: 15 residues. V shed 2 bases and J shed 0 bases, with 10 bases lying between them. Germline V gene lookup returns CDR1 SEHNR and CDR2 FQNEAQ (reference sequence).

The rearrangement links TRBV7-2 to TRBJ1-5; D ambiguous. The germline gives CDR1 SGHTA, CDR2 FQGNSA. CDR3 length equals 13 residues. Deletions cut 0 bases from V and 6 bases from J, with 6 bases between. Here the CDR3 DNA reads TGTGCCAGCAGCTTAGCACACAGTCAGCCCCAGCATTTT. This encodes CASSLAHSQPQHF.